The sequence of this T cell receptor (beta chain) was determined in a study of blood T cells in healthy people across ages. Germline assignment: CDR1 SGHDT and CDR2 YYEEEE. This CDR3 spans 15 amino acids. J gave up 7 bases and V 4 bases, and 7 bases lay outside the gene matches. For the second PCR, which ran for 7 to 11 cycles, a sample-barcoded 5' primer and a J-beta primer mix were used. TCRdb ran MiXCR on the 5' RACE reads and lists one entry per CDR3 protein. The table lists about 640,000 distinct CDR3 sequences, under 65% of them singletons. The sample consisted of blood. The sequence was collected from a man aged 55 to 70 in good health. The chain employs TRBV5-6 and TRBJ1-6, with 8 bases aligning to TRBD1. The DNA for the CDR3 is TGTGCCAGCAGCGAGACAGGGGTGAGGAATTCACCCCTCCACTTT. Translation gives CASSETGVRNSPLHF. Full variable domain (missing parts from reference TRBV5-6 and TRBJ1-6): DAGVTQSPTHLIKTRGQQVTLRCSPKSGHDTVSWYQQALGQGPQFIFQYYEEEERQRGNFPDRFSGHQFPNYSSELNVNALLLGDSALYLCASSETGVRNSPLHFGNGTRLTVT.